This note documents a single T cell receptor beta chain sequence. What it binds is unknown. CDR3 length: 13 residues. Germline-derived CDR1 and CDR2 are LNHDA and SQIVND (reference sequence). V lost 1 base to trimming and J lost 7 bases, with 8 bases between them. Survey-level resolution applied to immunoSEQ assay v3.0. Clones were sequenced by immunoSEQ multiplex PCR, and TCRdb holds only the in-frame ones, with some missing. This sample has roughly 45,000 clones, with under 90% found just once. This specimen belongs to a study of long-term antiretroviral therapy in people with HIV. At the level of the study: Initial samples were collected about a decade before the 2015 immediate-ART recommendation.

Every donor had one or more pre-ART and two or more post-ART PBMC samples. Study-level findings and limits: Despite increasing after ART, diversity remained lower than that of transplant donor controls. Neither ART adherence, viral resistance nor therapy changes were documented.

The V gene is TRBV19, the J gene TRBJ1-5; D not certain. The sequences come from unsorted PBMCs, collected 0.8 years after starting antiretroviral therapy. This receptor was obtained from a woman younger than 35 with HIV. In nucleotides, the CDR3 is TGTGCCAGTAGTATAGCAACGGGGCAGCCCCAGCATTTT. It codes for CASSIATGQPQHF.